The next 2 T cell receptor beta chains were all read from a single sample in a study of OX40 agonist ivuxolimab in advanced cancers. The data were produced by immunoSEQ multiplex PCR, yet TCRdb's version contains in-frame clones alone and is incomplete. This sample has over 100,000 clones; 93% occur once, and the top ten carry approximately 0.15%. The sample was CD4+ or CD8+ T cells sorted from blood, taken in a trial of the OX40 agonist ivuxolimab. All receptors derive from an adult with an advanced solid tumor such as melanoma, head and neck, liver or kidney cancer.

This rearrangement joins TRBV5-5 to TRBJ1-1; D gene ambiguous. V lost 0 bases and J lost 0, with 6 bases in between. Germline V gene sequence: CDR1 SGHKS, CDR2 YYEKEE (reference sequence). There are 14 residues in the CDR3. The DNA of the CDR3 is TGTGCCAGCAGCTTGGTGGCCGTGAACACTGAAGCTTTCTTT. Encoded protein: CASSLVAVNTEAFF.

The CDR3: CASSLNRGGQETQYF. Here the CDR3 DNA reads TGTGCCAGCAGCTTGAACAGGGGTGGCCAAGAGACCCAGTACTTC. V is TRBV7-2 and J is TRBJ2-5; 7 nucleotides agree with TRBD1. The V and J ends lost 3 bases and 1 base, in that order; junction bases with no gene match: 5. Germline-derived CDR1 and CDR2 are SGHTA and FQGNSA. The CDR3 has 15 residues.